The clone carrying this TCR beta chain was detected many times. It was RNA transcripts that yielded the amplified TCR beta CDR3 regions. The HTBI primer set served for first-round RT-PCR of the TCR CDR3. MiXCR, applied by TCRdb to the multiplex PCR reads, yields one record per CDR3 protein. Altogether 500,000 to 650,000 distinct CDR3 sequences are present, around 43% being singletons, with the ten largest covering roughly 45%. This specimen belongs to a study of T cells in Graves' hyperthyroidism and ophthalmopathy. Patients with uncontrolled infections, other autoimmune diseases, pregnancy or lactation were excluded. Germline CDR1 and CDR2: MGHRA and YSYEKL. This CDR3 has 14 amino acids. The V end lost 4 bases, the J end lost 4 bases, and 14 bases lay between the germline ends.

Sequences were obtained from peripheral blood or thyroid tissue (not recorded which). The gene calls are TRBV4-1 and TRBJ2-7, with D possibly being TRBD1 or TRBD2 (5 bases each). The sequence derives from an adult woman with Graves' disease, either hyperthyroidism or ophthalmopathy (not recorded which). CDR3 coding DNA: TGCGCCAGCAGCCCCCGGGACCCCGCGTACGAGCAGTACTTC. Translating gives CASSPRDPAYEQYF.